The clone carrying this T cell receptor (beta chain) has just a few counts. TCRdb independently ran MiXCR on the 5' RACE reads; one entry per CDR3 protein. The table records tens of thousands of distinct CDR3 sequences, over 10% of them present only once. The record originates from a study of T-cell memory formation after mild COVID-19. The CDR3 contains 14 residues. The germline CDR1 and CDR2 sequences are SGDLS and YYNGEE. Trimming left V 7 bases short and J 0 bases short, with 10 bases between. The sequence was obtained from a man younger than 30 who had mild COVID-19 (a few samples of this study predate the infection). Cell type and time point are not known. This sequence joins TRBV9 and TRBJ2-2, with D maybe TRBD2 (6 bases). The material sequenced was PBMCs or a T cell subset sorted from them (not recorded which). The CDR3 DNA reads TGTGCCAGCGGAGGGTCTTCGAACACCGGGGAGCTGTTTTTT. Translating gives CASGGSSNTGELFF.